The clone carrying this T cell receptor beta chain has more than one count but fewer than ten. What it recognizes is unknown. All of the donors were Caucasians in good health. In germline, CDR1 is DFQATT, CDR2 SNEGSKA (reference sequence). This CDR3 comprises 12 residues. The V gene lost 5 bases and the J gene lost 4 bases, with 12 bases spanning the gap. The data belong to a study of identical twins. Study results and caveats: Invariant cells of the MAIT and iNKT types might have partly distorted the zero-insertion analyses. Sharing of beta out-of-frame sequences by twins showed a weaker excess.

Template switching created a universal primer site, and the cDNA included unique molecular identifiers. TCRdb itself ran the 5' RACE reads through MiXCR, one entry per CDR3 protein. The sample consists of roughly 490,000 distinct CDR3 sequences, roughly an eighth of them appearing once. This sample was shared with a second study, whose subject was yellow fever vaccine responses in identical twins.

The clonotype comes from a woman between 18 and 29 years old in good health. The sequenced sample was CD4+ T cells sorted from blood. The genes are TRBV20-1 and TRBJ2-7; D gene unclear. The CDR3 is CSARRIVYEQYF. CDR3 sequence (DNA): TGCAGTGCTCGACGAATCGTTTACGAGCAGTACTTC.